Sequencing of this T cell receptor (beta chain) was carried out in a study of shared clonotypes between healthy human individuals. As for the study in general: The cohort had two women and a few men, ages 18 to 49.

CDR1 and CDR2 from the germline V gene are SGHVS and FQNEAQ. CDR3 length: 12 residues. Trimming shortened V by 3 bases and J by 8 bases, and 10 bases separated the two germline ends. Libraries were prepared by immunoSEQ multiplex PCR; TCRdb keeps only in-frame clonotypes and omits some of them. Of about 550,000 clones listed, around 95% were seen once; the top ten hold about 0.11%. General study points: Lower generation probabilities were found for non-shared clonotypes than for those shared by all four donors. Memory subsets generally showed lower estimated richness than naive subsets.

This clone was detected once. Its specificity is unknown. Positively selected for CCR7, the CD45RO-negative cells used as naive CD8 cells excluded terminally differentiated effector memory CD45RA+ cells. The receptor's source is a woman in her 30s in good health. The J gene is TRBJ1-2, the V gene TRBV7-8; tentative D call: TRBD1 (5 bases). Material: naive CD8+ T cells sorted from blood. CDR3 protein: CASSLVRDGYTF. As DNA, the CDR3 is TGTGCCAGCAGCTTGGTCAGGGACGGCTACACCTTC.